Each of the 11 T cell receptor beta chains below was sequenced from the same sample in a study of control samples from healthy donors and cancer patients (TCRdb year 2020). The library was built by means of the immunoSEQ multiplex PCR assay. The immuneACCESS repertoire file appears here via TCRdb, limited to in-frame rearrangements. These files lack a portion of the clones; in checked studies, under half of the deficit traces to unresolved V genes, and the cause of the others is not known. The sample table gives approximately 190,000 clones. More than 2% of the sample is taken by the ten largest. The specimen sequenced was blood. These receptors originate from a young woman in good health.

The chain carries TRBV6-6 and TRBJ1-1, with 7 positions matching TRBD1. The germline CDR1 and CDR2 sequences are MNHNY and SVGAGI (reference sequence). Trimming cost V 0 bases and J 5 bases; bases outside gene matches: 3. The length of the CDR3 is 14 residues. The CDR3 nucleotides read TGTGCCAGCAGTTACTCAGGGGGCCGGACTGAAGCTTTCTTT. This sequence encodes CASSYSGGRTEAFF.

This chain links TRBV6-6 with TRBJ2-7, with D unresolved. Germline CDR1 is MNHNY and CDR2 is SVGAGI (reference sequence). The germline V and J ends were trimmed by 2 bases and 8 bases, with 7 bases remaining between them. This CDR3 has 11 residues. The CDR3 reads CASSYDWKQYF. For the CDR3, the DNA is TGTGCCAGCAGTTACGACTGGAAGCAGTACTTC.

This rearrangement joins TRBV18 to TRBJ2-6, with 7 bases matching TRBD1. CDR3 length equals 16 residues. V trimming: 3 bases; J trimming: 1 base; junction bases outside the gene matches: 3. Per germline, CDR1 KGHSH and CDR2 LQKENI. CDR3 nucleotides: TGTGCCAGCTCACCGGAGACAGGGTCTGGGGCCAACGTCCTGACTTTC. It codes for CASSPETGSGANVLTF.

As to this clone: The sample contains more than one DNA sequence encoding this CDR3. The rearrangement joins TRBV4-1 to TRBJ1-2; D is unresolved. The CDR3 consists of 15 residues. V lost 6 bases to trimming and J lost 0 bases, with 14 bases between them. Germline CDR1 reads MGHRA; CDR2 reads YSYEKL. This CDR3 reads CASRLLAPSNYGYTF. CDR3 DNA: TGCGCCAGCAGGCTCCTAGCGCCTTCTAACTATGGCTACACCTTC.

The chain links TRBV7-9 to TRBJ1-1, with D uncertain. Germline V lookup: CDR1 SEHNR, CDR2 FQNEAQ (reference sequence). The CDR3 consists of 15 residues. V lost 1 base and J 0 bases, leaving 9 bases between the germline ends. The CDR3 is CASSLGQIMNTEAFF. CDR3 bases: TGTGCCAGCAGCTTAGGTCAGATAATGAACACTGAAGCTTTCTTT.

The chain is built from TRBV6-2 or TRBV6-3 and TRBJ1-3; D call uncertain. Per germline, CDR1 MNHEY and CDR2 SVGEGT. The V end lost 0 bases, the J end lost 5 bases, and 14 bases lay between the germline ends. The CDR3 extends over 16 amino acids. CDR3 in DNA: TGTGCCAGCAGTTACTCCCCGGCATCGCAGAGAAACACCATATATTTT. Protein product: CASSYSPASQRNTIYF.

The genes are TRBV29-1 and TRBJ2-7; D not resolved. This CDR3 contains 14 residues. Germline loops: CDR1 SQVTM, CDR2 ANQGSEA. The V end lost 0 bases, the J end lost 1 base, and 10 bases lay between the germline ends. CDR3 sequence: CSVEDGAGSYEQYF. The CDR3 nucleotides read TGCAGCGTTGAAGATGGAGCAGGTTCCTACGAGCAGTACTTC.

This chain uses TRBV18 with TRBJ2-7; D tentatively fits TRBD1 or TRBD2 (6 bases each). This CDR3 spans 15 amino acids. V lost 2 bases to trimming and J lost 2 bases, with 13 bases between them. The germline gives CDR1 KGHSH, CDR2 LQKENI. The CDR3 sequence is CASSPEGGLAYEQYF. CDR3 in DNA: TGTGCCAGCTCACCAGAGGGGGGCTTAGCCTACGAGCAGTACTTC. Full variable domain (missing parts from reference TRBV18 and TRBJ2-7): NAGVMQNPRHLVRRRGQEARLRCSPMKGHSHVYWYRQLPEEGLKFMVYLQKENIIDESGMPKERFSAEFPKEGPSILRIQQVVRGDSAAYFCASSPEGGLAYEQYFGPGTRLTVT.

CDR3 DNA sequence: TGTGCCAGCAGCGAGAGGTACGAGCAGTACTTC. Translated: CASSERYEQYF. The V call is TRBV28, the J call TRBJ2-7; D remains ambiguous. Germline lookup yields CDR1 MDHEN and CDR2 SYDVKM. The CDR3 is 11 residues long. Trimming removed 6 bases from V and 4 bases from J, with 7 bases in between.

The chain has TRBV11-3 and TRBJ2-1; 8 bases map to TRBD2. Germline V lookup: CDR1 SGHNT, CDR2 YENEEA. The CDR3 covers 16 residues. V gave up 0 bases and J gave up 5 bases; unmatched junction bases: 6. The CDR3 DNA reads TGTGCCAGCAGCTTAGAGGCGGGGGGCCCTAACAATGAGCAGTTCTTC. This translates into CASSLEAGGPNNEQFF.

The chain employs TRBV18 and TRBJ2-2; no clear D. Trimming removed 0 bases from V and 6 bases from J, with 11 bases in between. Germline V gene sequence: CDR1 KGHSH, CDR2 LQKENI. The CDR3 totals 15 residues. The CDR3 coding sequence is TGTGCCAGCTCACCACCATATTCGCGCGCCGGGGAGCTGTTTTTT. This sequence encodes CASSPPYSRAGELFF. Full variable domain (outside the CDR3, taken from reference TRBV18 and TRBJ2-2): NAGVMQNPRHLVRRRGQEARLRCSPMKGHSHVYWYRQLPEEGLKFMVYLQKENIIDESGMPKERFSAEFPKEGPSILRIQQVVRGDSAAYFCASSPPYSRAGELFFGEGSRLTVL.